This T cell receptor (beta chain) derives from a study of blood T cell repertoires in COVID-19. Study-level information: Some COVID-19 samples were acute and others convalescent; all came from the United States, Italy and Spain. The cDNA or gDNA used as material had been derived from T cells, B-cell-depleted T cells, or PBMCs.

This CDR3 is 16 amino acids long. CDR1 is SGHVS, CDR2 FNYEAQ, per germline. After removal of 4 bases from V and 5 bases from J, the junction contained 12 bases not matched to a gene. In the original workflow: It was from reference gene primer amplification that nucleated cell counts were estimated. TCRdb's table, derived via immunoSEQ multiplex PCR, lists solely in-frame clones and lacks some. Clone size and the V and J calls come from that table; the DNA yielded D and trimming. The repertoire holds roughly 110,000 clones, with less than 85% as singletons. This clone was seen once. Material for sequencing was peripheral blood. This receptor was obtained from an older woman with acute or convalescent COVID-19. This chain uses TRBV7-6 with TRBJ2-5; TRBD2 matches at 8 bases. The DNA for the CDR3 is TGTGCCAGCAGCTCAGCGGGGGCCACGCTCAGGGAGACCCAGTACTTC. It encodes CASSSAGATLRETQYF.